This T cell receptor beta chain emerged from a study of siplizumab effects on memory and regulatory T cells. Overall study findings and caveats: Siplizumab brought about a significant reduction in alloreactive sequences traceable to unstimulated CD4+ memory cells. Naive T cells appeared more varied than memory cells and looked like key alloresponse contributors. For siplizumab cultures, the suppressive function of their proliferating Tregs was not confirmed.

Here immunoSEQ multiplex PCR was the method, and the copy in TCRdb shows in-frame clones only, minus some. The sample carries about 69,000 clones, 75% to 90% recorded once. The ends were cut back, 4 bases at V and 9 bases at J, with 16 bases in the middle. The CDR3 has 14 residues. In germline, CDR1 is GTSNPN, CDR2 SVGIG (reference sequence). With respect to this clone: Antigen: not known.

The sample consisted of Tregs sorted from blood. The rearrangement joins TRBV30 to TRBJ1-6; D is possibly TRBD1 (6 bases). The sequence came from a human donor in good health. CDR3 DNA sequence: TGTGCCTGGACCAAAACAGGGAGCCCTTCACCCCTCCACTTT. Its protein product is CAWTKTGSPSPLHF.